The clone carrying this TCR beta chain was seen more than once but under ten times. The target antigen is unknown. This CDR3 has 17 amino acids. Germline loops: CDR1 SGHTA, CDR2 FQGNSA. V dropped 4 bases and J dropped 0; count of bases not matched to a gene: 5. The data were taken from a study of T cell repertoires in cytomegalovirus infection. About the study: It can be stated that public TCR beta signatures indicated CMV infection as well as a matching HLA type.

Regarding the study as a whole: HLA-C-restricted CMV-specific TCR beta clonotypes were dominant in the ex vivo response.

TCRdb analysed the reads with MiXCR anew, one entry per CDR3 protein. The sample carries approximately 350,000 distinct CDR3 sequences, roughly a third recorded once. The sample was cultured PBMCs, taken from culture after CMV antigen stimulation. This chain links TRBV7-2 with TRBJ2-4; 11 bases agree with TRBD2. The sequence was collected from a human donor in good health (CMV status not recorded). Some clones in this sample may be carry-over from other donors' samples. For the CDR3, the DNA is TGTGCCAGCAGCTCCGGGACTAGCGGATTAGCCAAAAACATTCAGTACTTC. It yields the protein CASSSGTSGLAKNIQYF.